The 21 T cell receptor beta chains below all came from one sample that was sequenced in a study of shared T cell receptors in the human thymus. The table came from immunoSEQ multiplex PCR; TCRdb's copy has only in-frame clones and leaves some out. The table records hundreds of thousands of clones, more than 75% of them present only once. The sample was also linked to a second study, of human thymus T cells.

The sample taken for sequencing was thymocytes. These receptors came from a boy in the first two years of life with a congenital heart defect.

The CDR3 loop is CASSLKAAGGVGEQFF. The CDR3, as DNA: TGCGCCAGCAGCTTGAAGGCAGCGGGGGGGGTGGGTGAGCAGTTCTTC. This rearrangement joins TRBV5-1 to TRBJ2-1; 10 positions match TRBD2. This CDR3 spans 16 amino acids. Germline trimming cut 1 base from V and 9 bases from J; bases unmatched to any gene: 10. Germline V lookup: CDR1 SGHRS, CDR2 YFSETQ.

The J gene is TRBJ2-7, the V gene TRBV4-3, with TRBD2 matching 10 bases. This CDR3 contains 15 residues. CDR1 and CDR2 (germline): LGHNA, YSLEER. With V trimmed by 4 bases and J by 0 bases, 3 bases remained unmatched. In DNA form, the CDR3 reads TGCGCCAGCAGCCGCGGACTAGCGGTCTCCTACGAGCAGTACTTC. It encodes CASSRGLAVSYEQYF.

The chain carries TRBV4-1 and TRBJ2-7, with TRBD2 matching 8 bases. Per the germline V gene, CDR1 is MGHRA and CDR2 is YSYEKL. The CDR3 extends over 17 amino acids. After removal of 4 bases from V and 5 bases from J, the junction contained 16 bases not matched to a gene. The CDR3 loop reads CASSRAWVAGPEHEQYF. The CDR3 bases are TGCGCCAGCAGCCGAGCATGGGTAGCGGGGCCGGAACACGAGCAGTACTTC.

CDR3 sequence: CASSYPTSATYNEQFF. The CDR3 region has the DNA TGTGCCAGCAGTTACCCGACTAGCGCAACCTACAATGAGCAGTTCTTC. This chain uses TRBV28 with TRBJ2-1; 8 nucleotides agree with TRBD2. The trim removed 4 bases at V and 2 bases at J, leaving 7 bases unmatched. Germline assignment: CDR1 MDHEN and CDR2 SYDVKM. This CDR3 is built from 16 residues.

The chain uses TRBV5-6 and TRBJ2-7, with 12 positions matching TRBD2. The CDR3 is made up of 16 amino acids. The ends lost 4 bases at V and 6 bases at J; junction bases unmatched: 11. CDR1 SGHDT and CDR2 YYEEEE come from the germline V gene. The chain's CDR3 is CASSVDRLAGVSEQYF. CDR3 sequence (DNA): TGTGCCAGCAGCGTGGACCGACTAGCGGGAGTCTCCGAGCAGTACTTC.

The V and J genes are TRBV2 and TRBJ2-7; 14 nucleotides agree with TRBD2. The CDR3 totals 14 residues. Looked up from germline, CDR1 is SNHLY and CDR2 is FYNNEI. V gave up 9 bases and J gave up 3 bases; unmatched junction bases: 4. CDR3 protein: CASGGTSGSYEQYF. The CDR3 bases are TGTGCCAGTGGGGGGACTAGCGGGAGCTACGAGCAGTACTTC.

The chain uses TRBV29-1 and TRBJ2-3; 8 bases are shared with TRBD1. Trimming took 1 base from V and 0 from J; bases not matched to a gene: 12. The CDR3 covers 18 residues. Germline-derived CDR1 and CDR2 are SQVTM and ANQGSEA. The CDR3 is CSVEARDRLNTSTDTQYF. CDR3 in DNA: TGCAGCGTTGAAGCCCGGGACAGGCTAAATACTAGCACAGATACGCAGTATTTT.

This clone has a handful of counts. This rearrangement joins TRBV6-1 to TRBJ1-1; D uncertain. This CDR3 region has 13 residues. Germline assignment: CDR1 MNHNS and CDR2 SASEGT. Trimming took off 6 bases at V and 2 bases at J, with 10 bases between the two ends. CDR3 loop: CASSLDINTEAFF. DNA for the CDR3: TGTGCCAGCAGCCTCGACATCAACACTGAAGCTTTCTTT.

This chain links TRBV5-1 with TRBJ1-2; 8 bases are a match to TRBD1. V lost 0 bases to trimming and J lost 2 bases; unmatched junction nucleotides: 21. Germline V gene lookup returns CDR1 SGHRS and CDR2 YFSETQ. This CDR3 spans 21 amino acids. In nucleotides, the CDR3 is TGCGCCAGCAGCTTGGGGAACCCGAGCAGGGGGCGAAAGAAGAGGAACTATGGCTACACCTTC. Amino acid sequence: CASSLGNPSRGRKKRNYGYTF.

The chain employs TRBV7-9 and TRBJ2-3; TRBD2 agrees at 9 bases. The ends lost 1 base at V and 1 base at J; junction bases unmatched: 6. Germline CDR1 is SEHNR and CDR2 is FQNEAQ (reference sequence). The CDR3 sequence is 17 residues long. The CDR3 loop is CASSLDLAGVGTDTQYF. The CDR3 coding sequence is TGTGCCAGCAGCTTAGACTTAGCGGGAGTGGGCACAGATACGCAGTATTTT.

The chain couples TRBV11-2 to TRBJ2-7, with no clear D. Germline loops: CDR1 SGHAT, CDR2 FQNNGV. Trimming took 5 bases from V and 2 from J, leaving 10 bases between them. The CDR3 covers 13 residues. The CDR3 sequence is CASSPPSPYEQYF. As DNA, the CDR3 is TGTGCCAGCAGCCCCCCCTCTCCCTACGAGCAGTACTTC. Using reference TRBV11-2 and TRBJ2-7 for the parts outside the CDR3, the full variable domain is EAGVAQSPRYKIIEKRQSVAFWCNPISGHATLYWYQQILGQGPKLLIQFQNNGVVDDSQLPKDRFSAERLKGVDSTLKIQPAKLEDSAVYLCASSPPSPYEQYFGPGTRLTVT.

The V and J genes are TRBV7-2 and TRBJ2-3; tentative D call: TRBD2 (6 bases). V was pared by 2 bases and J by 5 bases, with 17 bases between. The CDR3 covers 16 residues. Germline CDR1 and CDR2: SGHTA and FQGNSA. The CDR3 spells CASSLTAGRTGDTQYF. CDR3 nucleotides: TGTGCCAGCAGCTTAACGGCGGGAAGGACTGGAGATACGCAGTATTTT.

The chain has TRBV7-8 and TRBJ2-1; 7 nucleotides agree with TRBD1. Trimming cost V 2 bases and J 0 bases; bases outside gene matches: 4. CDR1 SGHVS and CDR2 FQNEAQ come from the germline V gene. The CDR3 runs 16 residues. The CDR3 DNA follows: TGTGCCAGCAGCTTAACAACAGGGGTCTCCTACAATGAGCAGTTCTTC. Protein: CASSLTTGVSYNEQFF.

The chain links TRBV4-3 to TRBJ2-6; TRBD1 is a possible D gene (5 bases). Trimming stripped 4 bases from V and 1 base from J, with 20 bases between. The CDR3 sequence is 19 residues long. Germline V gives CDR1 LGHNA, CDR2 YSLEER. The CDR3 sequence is CASSLRGHPEPSGANVLTF. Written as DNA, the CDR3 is TGCGCCAGCAGCCTACGAGGACACCCCGAGCCTTCTGGGGCCAACGTCCTGACTTTC.

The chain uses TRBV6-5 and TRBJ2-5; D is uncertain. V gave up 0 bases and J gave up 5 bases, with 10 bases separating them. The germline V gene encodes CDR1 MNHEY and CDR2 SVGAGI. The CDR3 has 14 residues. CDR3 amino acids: CASSYSSPLETQYF. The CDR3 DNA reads TGTGCCAGCAGTTACTCGTCTCCTTTGGAGACCCAGTACTTC.

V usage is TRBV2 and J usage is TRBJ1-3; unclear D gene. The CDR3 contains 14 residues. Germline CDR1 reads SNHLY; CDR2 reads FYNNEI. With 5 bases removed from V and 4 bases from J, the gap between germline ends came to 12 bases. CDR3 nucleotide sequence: TGTGCCAGCAGTTTCAAAGGGAGCGGAAACACCATATATTTT. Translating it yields CASSFKGSGNTIYF.

Here the CDR3 reads CSLTQGNEQFF. The DNA for the CDR3 is TGCAGCCTCACACAGGGGAATGAGCAGTTCTTC. The chain combines TRBV29-1 with TRBJ2-1; 7 bases are a match to TRBD1. This CDR3 has 11 residues. Trimming cost V 8 bases and J 7 bases; bases outside gene matches: 5. In germline, CDR1 is SQVTM, CDR2 ANQGSEA.

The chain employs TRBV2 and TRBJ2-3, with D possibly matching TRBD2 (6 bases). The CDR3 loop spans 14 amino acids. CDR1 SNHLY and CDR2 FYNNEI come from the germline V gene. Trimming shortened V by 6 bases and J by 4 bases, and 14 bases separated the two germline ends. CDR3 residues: CASSGGPSPDTQYF. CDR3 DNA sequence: TGTGCCAGCAGCGGGGGTCCGAGTCCAGATACGCAGTATTTT. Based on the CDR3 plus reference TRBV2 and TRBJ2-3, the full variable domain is EPEVTQTPSHQVTQMGQEVILRCVPISNHLYFYWYRQILGQKVEFLVSFYNNEISEKSEIFDDQFSVERPDGSNFTLKIRSTKLEDSAMYFCASSGGPSPDTQYFGPGTRLTVL.

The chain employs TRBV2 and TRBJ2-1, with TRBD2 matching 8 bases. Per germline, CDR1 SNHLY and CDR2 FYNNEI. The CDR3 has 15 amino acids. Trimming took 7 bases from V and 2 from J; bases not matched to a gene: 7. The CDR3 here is CASMYQRETYNEQFF. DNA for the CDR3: TGTGCCAGCATGTATCAGCGGGAGACCTACAATGAGCAGTTCTTC.

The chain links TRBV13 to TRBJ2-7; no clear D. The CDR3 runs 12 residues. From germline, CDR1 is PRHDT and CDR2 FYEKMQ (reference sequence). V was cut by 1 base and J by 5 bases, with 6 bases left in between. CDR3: CASSLVFHEQYF. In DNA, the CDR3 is TGTGCCAGCAGCTTAGTATTCCACGAGCAGTACTTC.

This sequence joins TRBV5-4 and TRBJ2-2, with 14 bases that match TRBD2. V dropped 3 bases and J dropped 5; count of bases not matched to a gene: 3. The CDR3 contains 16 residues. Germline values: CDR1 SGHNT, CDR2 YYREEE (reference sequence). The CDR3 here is CASSSGLAGETGELFF. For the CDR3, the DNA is TGTGCCAGCAGCTCGGGACTAGCGGGAGAAACCGGGGAGCTGTTTTTT.